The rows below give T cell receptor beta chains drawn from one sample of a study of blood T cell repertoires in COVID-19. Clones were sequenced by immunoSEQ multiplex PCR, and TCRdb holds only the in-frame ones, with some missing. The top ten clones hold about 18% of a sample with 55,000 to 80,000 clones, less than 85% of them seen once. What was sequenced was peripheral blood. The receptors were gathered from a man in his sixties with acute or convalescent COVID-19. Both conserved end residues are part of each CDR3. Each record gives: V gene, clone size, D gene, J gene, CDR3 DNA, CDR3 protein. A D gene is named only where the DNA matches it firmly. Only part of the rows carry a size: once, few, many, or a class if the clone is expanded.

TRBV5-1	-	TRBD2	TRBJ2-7	TGCGCCAGCAGCTCCGCCGGGACTAGCGGGACGTCCACCTACGAGCAGTACTTC	CASSSAGTSGTSTYEQYF
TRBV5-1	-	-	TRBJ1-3	TGCGCCAGCAGCGCGGGCCTCCTCCGGTCTGGAAACACCATATATTTT	CASSAGLLRSGNTIYF
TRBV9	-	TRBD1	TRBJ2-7	TGTGCCAGCAGCTCGGGACAGCCCTACGAGCAGTACTTC	CASSSGQPYEQYF
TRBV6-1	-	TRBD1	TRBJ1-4	TGTGCCAGCAGTGAACAGGGGGGTGAAAAACTGTTTTTT	CASSEQGGEKLFF
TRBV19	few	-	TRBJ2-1	TGTGCCAGTAGTAGAACCGTCCGCGCTCCCTACAATGAGCAGTTCTTC	CASSRTVRAPYNEQFF
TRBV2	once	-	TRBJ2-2	TGTGCCAGCAGTGAACGGCAGGGGAACACCGGGGAGCTGTTTTTT	CASSERQGNTGELFF
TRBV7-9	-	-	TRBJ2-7	TGTGCCAGCAGCTTCACACAGAACGAGCAGTACTTC	CASSFTQNEQYF
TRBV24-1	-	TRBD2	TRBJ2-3	TGTGCCACCAGTGATTTATCCGGGACTAGTCGATATACGCAGTATTTT	CATSDLSGTSRYTQYF
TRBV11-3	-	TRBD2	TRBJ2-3	TGTGCCAGCAGCCCGCGGACTAGCGGGAGTACAGATACGCAGTATTTT	CASSPRTSGSTDTQYF
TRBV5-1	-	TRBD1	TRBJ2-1	TGCGCCAGCGCGACCGGGACAGCCTACAATGAGCAGTTCTTC	CASATGTAYNEQFF
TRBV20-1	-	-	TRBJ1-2	TGCAGTGCTAGAGAGAGCCTTGGCTACACCTTC	CSARESLGYTF
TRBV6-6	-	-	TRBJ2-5	TGTGCCAGCTACAGAGACAAACGGGAGACCCAGTACTTC	CASYRDKRETQYF
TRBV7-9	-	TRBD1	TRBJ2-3	TGTGCCAGCAGCCGATGGACAGGGGCAGGCACAGATACGCAGTATTTT	CASSRWTGAGTDTQYF
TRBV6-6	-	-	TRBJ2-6	TGTGCCACCTCTACAGGGATCCTAGCCGGGGCCAACGTCCTGACTTTC	CATSTGILAGANVLTF
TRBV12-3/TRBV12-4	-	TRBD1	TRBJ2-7	TGTGCCAGCAGTTTAGGGACAGGGAGCGAGCAGTACTTC	CASSLGTGSEQYF
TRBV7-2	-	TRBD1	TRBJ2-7	TGTGCCAGCAGCTTAACCGGGACAGGGATGGGAGAGCAGTACTTC	CASSLTGTGMGEQYF
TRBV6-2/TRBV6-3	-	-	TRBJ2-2	TGTGCCAGCAGTTCCTATTACACCGGGGAGCTGTTTTTT	CASSSYYTGELFF
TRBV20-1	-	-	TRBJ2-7	TGCAGTGCTAGAGCCATTTACGAGCAGTACTTC	CSARAIYEQYF
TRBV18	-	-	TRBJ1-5	TGTGCCAGCTCACCACGGTCCACCGGGCAGGGGAGCAATCAGCCCCAGCATTTT	CASSPRSTGQGSNQPQHF
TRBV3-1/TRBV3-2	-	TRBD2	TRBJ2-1	TGTGCCAGCAGCCAAGAACTAGCGGGAGCTCTCTATGAGCAGTTCTTC	CASSQELAGALYEQFF
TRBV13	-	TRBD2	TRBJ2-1	TGTGCCAGCAGCTCCCACGGCGGGAGAGGGTCTTATGAGCAGTTCTTC	CASSSHGGRGSYEQFF
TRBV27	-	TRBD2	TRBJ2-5	TGTGCCAGCATGGGGCTAGCGGGAGGGAGGCAAGAGACCCAGTACTTC	CASMGLAGGRQETQYF
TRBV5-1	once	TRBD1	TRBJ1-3	TGCGCCAGCAGCCCGGGTCCAACAGGGGTCGGAAACACCATATATTTT	CASSPGPTGVGNTIYF
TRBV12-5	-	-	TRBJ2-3	TGTGCTCCACGGGCGGGGGCCGAAAGTACAGATACGCAGTATTTT	CAPRAGAESTDTQYF
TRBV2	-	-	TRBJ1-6	TGTGCCAGCAGCCCTAGACACGGCGGGAATAATTCACCCCTCCACTTT	CASSPRHGGNNSPLHF
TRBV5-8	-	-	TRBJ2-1	TGTGCCAGCAGCTTGCGGGTCTCCTACAATGAGCAGTTCTTC	CASSLRVSYNEQFF
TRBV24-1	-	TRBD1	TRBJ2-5	TGTGCCACCAGTGAAAGGGGGCGGGAGACCCAGTACTTC	CATSERGRETQYF
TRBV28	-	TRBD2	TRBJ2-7	TGTGCCAGCAGTTCCCCCCCGGGGCGGGGGGGGTCTAGCTCCTACGAGCAGTACTTC	CASSSPPGRGGSSSYEQYF
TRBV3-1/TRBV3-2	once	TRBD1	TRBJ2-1	TGTGCCAGCACCCAGGGGGCGGGTGGTTCGAATGAGCAGTTCTTC	CASTQGAGGSNEQFF
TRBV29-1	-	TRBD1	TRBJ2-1	TGCAGCGCCCGAAATTGGGTAGGGACAGGTTCCTACAATGAGCAGTTCTTC	CSARNWVGTGSYNEQFF
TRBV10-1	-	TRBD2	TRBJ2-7	TGCGCCAGCAGTGAGTCAGGGGCGGGAGGCCTCTACGAGCAGTACTTC	CASSESGAGGLYEQYF
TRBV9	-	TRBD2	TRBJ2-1	TGTGCCAGCAGCAAGACTAGCGGGAGCCCTCATTATAGTAGCAATGAGCAGTTCTTC	CASSKTSGSPHYSSNEQFF
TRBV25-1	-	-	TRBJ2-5	TGTGCCAGCAGTGAATCTGACAGACTTAAAGAGACCCAGTACTTC	CASSESDRLKETQYF
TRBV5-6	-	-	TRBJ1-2	TGTGCCAGCAGCCCGCTCCTCCTCGGGCGGGATGGCTACACCTTC	CASSPLLLGRDGYTF
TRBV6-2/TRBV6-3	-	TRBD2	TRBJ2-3	TGTGCCAGCAGTTACACTGGGGTCGCACGGGGGGCAGATACGCAGTATTTT	CASSYTGVARGADTQYF
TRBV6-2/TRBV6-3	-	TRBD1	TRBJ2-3	TGTGCCAGCAGTTACGGACAGGGGGTCACAGATACGCAGTATTTT	CASSYGQGVTDTQYF
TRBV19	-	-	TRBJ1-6	TGTGCCAGTAGTATAGGCCGAACCGGGGGTAATTCACCCCTCCACTTT	CASSIGRTGGNSPLHF
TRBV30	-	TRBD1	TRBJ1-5	TGTGCCTGGAGCATGGACAGGGGGGGACAGCCCCAGCATTTT	CAWSMDRGGQPQHF
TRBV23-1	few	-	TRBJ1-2	TGCGCCAGGGCAGCCGGAGGCCACAAAGGACCAAAGAACTATGGCTACACCTTC	CARAAGGHKGPKNYGYTF
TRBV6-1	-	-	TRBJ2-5	TGTGCCAGCAGTGACGGGACAGCGGGCGGGAAGACCCAGTACTTC	CASSDGTAGGKTQYF
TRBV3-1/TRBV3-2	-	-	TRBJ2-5	TGTGCCAGCAGCAACCGGGAGCAAGAGACCCAGTACTTC	CASSNREQETQYF
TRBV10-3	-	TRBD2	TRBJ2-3	TGTGCCATCAGGCGGACTAGCGGGAGCACAGATACGCAGTATTTT	CAIRRTSGSTDTQYF
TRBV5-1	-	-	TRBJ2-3	TGCGCCAGCAGCTTGGAGGGGGTAGATACGCAGTATTTT	CASSLEGVDTQYF
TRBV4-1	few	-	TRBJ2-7	TGCGCCAGCAGCCCCAGACAGCATACCTACGAGCAGTACTTC	CASSPRQHTYEQYF
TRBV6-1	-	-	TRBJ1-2	TGTGCCAGCAGTGAAGGGGGGACACTGCATAACACCTTC	CASSEGGTLHNTF
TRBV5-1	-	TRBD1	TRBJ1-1	TGCGCCAGCAGCAGGGACAGGGCCAACACTGAAGCTTTCTTT	CASSRDRANTEAFF
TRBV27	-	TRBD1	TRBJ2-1	TGTGCCAGCAGTTTACAGAGGGGGCGACAGGAGCAGTTCTTC	CASSLQRGRQEQFF
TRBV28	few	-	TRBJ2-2	TGTGCCAGCAGTTTTCAGGGTTTGAACACCGGGGAGCTGTTTTTT	CASSFQGLNTGELFF
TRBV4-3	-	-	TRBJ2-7	TGCGCCAGCAGCCAAGACGGTGGGGGCAACGAGCAGTACTTC	CASSQDGGGNEQYF
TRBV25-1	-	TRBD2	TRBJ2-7	TGTGCCAGCAGTCCCCCGGGACTAGCGGGTAGCGAGCAGTACTTC	CASSPPGLAGSEQYF
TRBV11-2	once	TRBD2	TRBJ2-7	TGTGCCAGCAGCCCGGAAGCGGGAGCCTACGAGCAGTACTTC	CASSPEAGAYEQYF
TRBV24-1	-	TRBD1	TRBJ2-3	TGTGCCACCAGTGATCGGACAGGGGGCAGGGATACGCAGTATTTT	CATSDRTGGRDTQYF
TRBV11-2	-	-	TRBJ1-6	TGTGCCAGCAGCTTAGTTGCGGGGGGCAGGTCACCCCTCCACTTT	CASSLVAGGRSPLHF
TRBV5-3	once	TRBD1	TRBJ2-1	TGTGCCAGAAGCCCTCCGAGGGACAGGTACAATGAGCAGTTCTTC	CARSPPRDRYNEQFF
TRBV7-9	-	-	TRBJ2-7	TGTGCCAGCAGCTTAGGCCCGAGCTCCTACGAGCAGTACTTC	CASSLGPSSYEQYF
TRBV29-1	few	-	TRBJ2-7	TGCAGCGTTGAAGGGGAGGGGGAATCCTACGAGCAGTACTTC	CSVEGEGESYEQYF
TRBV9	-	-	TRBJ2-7	TGTGCCAGCAGCGGAGGACTAATATCCTACGAGCAGTACTTC	CASSGGLISYEQYF